This T cell receptor beta chain originates from a study of T cell responses to AZD1222 COVID-19 vaccine. The study, taken as a whole, reports: Per reports, nearly half of all spike-specific TCRs target regions that are unmutated in variants. Only 6 or 7 individuals given AZD1222 were seropositive at baseline. Regions 160-218 and 743-854 held dominance among vaccine-associated CD4 TCRs, which spanned spike. Clonal diversity may have been underestimated in mostly white British donors.

Generated by immunoSEQ multiplex PCR, the TCRdb table keeps only in-frame clones and is missing some. Here the sample spans around 100,000 clones, around 87% being singletons. Comment on this clone: Its target is unknown.

J gave up 6 bases and V 1 base, and 9 bases lay outside the gene matches. The CDR3 has 16 residues. From germline, CDR1 is SGHAT and CDR2 FQNNGV. The sample in question was peripheral blood, obtained on day 0 of MenACWY control vaccination. The chain joins TRBV11-2 to TRBJ2-3; TRBD2 matches 8 bases. This receptor was obtained from an adult in good health. The CDR3 reads CASSLALAGGKDTQYF. CDR3 in DNA: TGTGCCAGCAGCTTAGCGCTAGCGGGCGGGAAGGATACGCAGTATTTT.